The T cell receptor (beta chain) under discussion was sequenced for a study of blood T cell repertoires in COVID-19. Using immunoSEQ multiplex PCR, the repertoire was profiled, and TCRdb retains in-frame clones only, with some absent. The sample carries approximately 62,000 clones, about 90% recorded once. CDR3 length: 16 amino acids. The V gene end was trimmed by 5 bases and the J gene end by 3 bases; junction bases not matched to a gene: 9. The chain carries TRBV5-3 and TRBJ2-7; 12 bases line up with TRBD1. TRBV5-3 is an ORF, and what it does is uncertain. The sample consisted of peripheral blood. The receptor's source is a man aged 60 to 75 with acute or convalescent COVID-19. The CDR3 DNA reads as TGTGCCAGAAGTCGTACCGGGACAGGGGGCTACTACGAGCAGTACTTC. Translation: CARSRTGTGGYYEQYF.